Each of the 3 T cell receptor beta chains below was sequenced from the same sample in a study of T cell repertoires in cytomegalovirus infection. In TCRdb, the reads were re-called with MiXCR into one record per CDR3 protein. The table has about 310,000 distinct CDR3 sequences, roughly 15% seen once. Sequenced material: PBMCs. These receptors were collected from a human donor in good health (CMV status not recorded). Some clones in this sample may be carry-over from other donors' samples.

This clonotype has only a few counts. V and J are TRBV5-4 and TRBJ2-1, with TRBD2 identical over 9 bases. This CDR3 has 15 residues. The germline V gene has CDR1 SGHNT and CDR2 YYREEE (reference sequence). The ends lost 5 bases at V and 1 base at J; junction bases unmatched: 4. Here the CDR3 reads CASSIAGESYNEQFF. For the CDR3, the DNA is TGTGCCAGCAGTATAGCGGGGGAGTCCTACAATGAGCAGTTCTTC.

The CDR3 nucleotides read TGTGCCAGCAGCTTCGGGACAGGGGGTAGAGAAGCTTTCTTT. Translated, it gives CASSFGTGGREAFF. The chain links TRBV5-4 to TRBJ1-1; TRBD1 matches 11 bases. Germline trimming cut 2 bases from V and 8 bases from J; bases unmatched to any gene: 5. Germline loops: CDR1 SGHNT, CDR2 YYREEE (reference sequence). CDR3 size: 14 residues.

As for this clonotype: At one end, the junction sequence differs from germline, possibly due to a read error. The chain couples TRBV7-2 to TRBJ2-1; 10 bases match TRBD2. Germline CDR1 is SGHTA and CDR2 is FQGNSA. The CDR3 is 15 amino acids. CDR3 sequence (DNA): TGTGCCAGCAGACTAGCGGGGAGCTCCAACAATGAGCAGTTCTTC. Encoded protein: CASRLAGSSNNEQFF.